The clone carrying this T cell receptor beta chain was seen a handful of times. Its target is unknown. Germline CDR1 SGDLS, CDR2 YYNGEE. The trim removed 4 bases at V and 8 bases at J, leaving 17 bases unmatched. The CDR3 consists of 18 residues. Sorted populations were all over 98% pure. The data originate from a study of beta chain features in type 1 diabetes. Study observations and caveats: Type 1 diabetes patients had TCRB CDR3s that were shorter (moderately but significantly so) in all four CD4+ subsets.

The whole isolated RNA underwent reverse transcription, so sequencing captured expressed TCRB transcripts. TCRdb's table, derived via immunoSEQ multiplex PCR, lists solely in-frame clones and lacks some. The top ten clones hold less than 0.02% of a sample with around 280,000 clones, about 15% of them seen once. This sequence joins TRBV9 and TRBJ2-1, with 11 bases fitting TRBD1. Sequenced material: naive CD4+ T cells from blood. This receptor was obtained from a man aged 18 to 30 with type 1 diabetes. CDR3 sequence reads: CASSPTLEDRGRVDEQFF. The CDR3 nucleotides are TGTGCCAGCAGCCCCACTTTGGAGGACAGGGGGCGAGTGGATGAGCAGTTCTTC.